This T cell receptor (beta chain) was obtained from a study of shared clonotypes between healthy human individuals. Genomic DNA (from each subset) was split evenly across several immunoSEQ plates. Scientists sequenced DNA from unsorted PBMC on ten immunoSEQ deep assay plates. Measured with immunoSEQ multiplex PCR; TCRdb has only the in-frame clones, and not every one. This table has around 500,000 clones, around three quarters appearing once. Healthy and HIV-negative, the adult donors had no recent acute infections or vaccinations. Every donor was a Caucasian adult from Nashville, Tennessee. Trimming at V came to 3 bases and at J to 0 bases, leaving 3 bases not matched to a gene. The CDR3 is made up of 15 amino acids. Germline V gene lookup returns CDR1 LNHDA and CDR2 SQIVND (reference sequence). This clone has at least ten counts. This sample includes further DNA sequences coding for the same CDR3.

The sequence derives from a woman aged 40 to 50 in good health. Some clones in this sample may be carry-over from other donors' samples. The genes are TRBV19 and TRBJ1-2, with 8 positions matching TRBD1. Input material: PBMCs. This CDR3 is CASSIGTGANYGYTF. Written as DNA, the CDR3 is TGTGCCAGTAGTATCGGGACAGGAGCTAACTATGGCTACACCTTC.